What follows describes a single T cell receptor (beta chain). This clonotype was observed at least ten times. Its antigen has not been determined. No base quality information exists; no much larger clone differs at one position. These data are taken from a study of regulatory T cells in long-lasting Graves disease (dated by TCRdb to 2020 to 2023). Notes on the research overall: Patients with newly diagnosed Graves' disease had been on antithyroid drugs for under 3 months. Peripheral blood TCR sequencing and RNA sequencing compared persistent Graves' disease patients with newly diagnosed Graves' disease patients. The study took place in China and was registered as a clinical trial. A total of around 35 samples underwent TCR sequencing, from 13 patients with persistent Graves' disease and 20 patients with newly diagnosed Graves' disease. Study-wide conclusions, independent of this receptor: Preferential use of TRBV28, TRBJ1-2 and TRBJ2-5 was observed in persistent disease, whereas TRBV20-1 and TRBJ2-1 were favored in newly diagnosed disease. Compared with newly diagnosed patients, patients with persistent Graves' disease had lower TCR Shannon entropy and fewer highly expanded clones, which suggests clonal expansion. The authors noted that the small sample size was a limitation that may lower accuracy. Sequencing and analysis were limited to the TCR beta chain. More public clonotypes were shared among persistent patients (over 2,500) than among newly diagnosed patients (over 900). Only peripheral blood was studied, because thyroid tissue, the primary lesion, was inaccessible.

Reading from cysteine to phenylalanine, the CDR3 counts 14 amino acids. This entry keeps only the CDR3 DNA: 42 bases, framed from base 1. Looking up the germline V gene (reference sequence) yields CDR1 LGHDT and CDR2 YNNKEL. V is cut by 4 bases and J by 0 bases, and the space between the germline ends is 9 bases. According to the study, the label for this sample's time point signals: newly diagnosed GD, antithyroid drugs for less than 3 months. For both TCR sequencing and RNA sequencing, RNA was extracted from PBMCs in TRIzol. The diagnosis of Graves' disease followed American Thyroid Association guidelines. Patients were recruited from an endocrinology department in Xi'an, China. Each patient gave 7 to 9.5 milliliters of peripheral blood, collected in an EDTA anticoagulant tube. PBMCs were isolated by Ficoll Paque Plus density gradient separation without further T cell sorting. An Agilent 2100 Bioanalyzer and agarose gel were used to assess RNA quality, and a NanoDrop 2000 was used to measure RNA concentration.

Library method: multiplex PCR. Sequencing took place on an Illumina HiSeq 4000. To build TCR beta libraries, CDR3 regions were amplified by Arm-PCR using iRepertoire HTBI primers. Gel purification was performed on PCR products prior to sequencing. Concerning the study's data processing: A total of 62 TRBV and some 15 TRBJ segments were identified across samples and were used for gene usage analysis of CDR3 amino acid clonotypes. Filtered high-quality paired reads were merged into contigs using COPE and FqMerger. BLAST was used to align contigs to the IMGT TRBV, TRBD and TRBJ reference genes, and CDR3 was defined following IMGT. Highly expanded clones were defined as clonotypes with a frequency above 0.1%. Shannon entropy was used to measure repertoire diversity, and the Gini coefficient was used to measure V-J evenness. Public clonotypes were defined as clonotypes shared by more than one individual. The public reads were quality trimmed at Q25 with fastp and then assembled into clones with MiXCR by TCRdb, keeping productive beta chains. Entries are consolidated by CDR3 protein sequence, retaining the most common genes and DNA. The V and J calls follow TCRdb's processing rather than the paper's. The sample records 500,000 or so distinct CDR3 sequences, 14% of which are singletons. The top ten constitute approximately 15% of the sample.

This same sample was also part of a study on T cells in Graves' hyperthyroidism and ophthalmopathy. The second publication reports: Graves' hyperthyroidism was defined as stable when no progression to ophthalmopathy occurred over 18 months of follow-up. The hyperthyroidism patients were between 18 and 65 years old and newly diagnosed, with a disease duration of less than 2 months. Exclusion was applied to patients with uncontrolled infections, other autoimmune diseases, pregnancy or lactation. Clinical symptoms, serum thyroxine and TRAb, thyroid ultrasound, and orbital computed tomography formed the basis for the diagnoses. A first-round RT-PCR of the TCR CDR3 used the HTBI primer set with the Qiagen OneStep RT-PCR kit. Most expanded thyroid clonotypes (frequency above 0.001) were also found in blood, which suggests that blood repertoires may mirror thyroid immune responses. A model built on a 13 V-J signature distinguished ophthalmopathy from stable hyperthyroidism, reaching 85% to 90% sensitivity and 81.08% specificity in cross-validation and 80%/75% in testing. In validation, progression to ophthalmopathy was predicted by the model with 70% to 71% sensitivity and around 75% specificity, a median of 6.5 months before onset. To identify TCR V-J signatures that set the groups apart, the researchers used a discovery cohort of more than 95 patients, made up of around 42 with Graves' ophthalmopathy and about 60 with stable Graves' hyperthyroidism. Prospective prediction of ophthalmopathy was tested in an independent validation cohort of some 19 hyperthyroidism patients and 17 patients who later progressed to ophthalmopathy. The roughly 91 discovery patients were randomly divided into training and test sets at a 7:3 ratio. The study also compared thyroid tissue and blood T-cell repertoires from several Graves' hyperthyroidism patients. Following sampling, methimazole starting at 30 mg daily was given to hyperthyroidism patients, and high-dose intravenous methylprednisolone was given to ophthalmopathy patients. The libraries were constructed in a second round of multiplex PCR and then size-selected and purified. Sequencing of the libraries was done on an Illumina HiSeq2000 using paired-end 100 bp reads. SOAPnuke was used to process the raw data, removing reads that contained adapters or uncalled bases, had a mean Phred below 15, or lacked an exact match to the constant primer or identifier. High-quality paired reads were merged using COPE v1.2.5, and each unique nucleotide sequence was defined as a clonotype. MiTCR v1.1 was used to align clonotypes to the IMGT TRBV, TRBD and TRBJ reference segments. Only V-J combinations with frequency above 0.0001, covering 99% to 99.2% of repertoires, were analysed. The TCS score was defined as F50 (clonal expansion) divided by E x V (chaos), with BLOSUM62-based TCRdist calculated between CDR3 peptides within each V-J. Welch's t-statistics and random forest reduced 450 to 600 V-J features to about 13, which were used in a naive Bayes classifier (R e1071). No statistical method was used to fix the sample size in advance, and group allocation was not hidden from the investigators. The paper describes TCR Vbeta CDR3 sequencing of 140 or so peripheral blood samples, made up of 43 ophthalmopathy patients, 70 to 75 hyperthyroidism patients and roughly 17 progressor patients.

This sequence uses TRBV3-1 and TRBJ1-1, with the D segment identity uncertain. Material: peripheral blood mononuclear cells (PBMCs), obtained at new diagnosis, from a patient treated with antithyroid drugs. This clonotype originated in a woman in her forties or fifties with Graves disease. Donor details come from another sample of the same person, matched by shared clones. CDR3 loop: CASSPVGLNTEAFF. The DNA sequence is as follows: TGTGCCAGCAGCCCAGTCGGCCTGAACACTGAAGCTTTCTTT.